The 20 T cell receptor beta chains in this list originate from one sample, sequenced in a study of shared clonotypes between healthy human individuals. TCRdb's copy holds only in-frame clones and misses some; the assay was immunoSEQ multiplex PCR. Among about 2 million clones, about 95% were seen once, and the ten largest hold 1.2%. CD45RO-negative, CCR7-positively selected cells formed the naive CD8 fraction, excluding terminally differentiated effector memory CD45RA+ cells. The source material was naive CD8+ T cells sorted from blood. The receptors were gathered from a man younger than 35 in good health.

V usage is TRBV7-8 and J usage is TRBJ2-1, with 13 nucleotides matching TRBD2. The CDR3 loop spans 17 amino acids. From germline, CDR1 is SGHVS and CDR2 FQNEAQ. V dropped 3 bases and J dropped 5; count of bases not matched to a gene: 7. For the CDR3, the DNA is TGTGCCAGCAGCTTCGGACTAGCGGGAGCGTGGGACAATGAGCAGTTCTTC. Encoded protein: CASSFGLAGAWDNEQFF.

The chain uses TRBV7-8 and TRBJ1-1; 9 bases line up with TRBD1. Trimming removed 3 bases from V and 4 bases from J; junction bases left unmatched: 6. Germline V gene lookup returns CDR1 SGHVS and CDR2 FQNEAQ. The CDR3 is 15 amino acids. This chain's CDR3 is CASSFLPGQGTEAFF. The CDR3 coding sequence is TGTGCCAGCAGCTTTCTCCCGGGACAGGGCACTGAAGCTTTCTTT.

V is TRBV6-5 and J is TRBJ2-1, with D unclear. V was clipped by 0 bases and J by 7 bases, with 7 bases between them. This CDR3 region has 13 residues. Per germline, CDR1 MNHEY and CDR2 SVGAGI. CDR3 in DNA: TGTGCCAGCAGTTACTCGATTAAGAATGAGCAGTTCTTC. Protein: CASSYSIKNEQFF.

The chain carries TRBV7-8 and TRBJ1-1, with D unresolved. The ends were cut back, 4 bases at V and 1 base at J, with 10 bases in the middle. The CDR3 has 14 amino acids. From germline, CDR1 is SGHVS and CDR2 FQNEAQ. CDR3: CASSSPPRNTEAFF. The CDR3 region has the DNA TGTGCCAGCAGCTCCCCTCCGAGGAACACTGAAGCTTTCTTT.

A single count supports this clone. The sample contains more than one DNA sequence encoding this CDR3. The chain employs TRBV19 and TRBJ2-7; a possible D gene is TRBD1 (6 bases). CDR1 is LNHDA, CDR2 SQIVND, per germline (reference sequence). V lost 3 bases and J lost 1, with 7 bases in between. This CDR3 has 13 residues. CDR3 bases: TGTGCCAGTAGTATGAGGGGGTCCTACGAGCAGTACTTC. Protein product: CASSMRGSYEQYF.

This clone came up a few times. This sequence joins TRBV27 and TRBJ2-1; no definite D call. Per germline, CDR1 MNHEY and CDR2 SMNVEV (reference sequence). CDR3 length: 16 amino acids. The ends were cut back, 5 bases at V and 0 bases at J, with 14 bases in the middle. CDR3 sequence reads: CASSQDGASSYNEQFF. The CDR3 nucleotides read TGTGCCAGCAGTCAAGACGGCGCTAGCTCCTACAATGAGCAGTTCTTC.

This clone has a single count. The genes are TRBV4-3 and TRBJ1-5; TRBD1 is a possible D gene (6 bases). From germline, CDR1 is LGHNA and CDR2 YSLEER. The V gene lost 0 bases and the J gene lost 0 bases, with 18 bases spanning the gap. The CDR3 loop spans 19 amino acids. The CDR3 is CASSQDYYGQPYSNQPQHF. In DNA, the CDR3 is TGCGCCAGCAGCCAAGATTATTACGGACAGCCTTATAGCAATCAGCCCCAGCATTTT.

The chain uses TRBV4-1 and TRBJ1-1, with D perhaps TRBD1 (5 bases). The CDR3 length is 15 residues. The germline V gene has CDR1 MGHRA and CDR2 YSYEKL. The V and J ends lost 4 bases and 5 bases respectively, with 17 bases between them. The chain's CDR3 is CASSPIWGGETEAFF. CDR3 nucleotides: TGCGCCAGCAGCCCCATTTGGGGAGGGGAGACTGAAGCTTTCTTT.

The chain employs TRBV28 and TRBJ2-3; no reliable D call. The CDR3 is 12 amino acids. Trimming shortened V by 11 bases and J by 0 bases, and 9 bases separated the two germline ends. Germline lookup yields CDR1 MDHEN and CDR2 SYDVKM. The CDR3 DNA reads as TGTGCCGTGACGGCCAGCACAGATACGCAGTATTTT. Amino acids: CAVTASTDTQYF.

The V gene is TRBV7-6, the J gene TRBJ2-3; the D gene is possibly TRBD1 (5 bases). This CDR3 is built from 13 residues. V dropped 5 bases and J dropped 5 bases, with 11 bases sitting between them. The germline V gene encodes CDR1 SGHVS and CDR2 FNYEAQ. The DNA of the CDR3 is TGTGCCAGCAGCAGGGATAGGGGAGATACGCAGTATTTT. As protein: CASSRDRGDTQYF.

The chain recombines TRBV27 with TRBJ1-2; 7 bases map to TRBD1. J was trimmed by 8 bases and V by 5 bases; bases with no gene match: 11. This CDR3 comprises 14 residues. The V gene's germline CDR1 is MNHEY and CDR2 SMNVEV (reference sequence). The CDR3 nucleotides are TGTGCCAGCAGTCGTACCAGGGACAGTAAGGGCTACACCTTC. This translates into CASSRTRDSKGYTF.

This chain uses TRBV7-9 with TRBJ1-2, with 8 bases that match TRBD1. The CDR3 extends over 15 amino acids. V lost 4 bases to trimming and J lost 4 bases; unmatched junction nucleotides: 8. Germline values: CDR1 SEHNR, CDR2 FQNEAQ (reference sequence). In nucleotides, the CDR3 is TGTGCCAGCAGCTCTACCCAGGGGGCGATCTATGGCTACACCTTC. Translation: CASSSTQGAIYGYTF.

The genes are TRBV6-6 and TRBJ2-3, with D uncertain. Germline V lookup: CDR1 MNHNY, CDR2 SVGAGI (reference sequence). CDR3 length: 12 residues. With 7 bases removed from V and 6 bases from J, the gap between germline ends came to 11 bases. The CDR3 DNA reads TGTGCCAGCAACCTCCTCACGGATACGCAGTATTTT. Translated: CASNLLTDTQYF.

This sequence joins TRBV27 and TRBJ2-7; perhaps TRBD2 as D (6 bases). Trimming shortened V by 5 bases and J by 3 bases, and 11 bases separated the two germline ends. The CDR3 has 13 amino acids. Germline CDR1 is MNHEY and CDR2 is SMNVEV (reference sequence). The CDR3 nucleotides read TGTGCCAGCAGTCACACGGGGGTCTACGAGCAGTACTTC. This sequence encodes CASSHTGVYEQYF.

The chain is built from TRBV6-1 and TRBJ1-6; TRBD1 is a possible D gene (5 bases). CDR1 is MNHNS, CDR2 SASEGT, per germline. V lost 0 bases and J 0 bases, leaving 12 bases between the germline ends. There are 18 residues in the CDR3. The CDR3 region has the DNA TGTGCCAGCAGTGAAGCAAGGGGCGGGTACTCCTATAATTCACCCCTCCACTTT. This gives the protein CASSEARGGYSYNSPLHF.

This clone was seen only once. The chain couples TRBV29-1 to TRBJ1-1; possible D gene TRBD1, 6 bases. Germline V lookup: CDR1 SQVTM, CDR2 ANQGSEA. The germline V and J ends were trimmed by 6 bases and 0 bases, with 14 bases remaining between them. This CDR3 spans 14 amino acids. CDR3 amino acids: CSVELQGLNTEAFF. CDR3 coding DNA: TGCAGCGTAGAATTACAGGGCCTGAACACTGAAGCTTTCTTT.

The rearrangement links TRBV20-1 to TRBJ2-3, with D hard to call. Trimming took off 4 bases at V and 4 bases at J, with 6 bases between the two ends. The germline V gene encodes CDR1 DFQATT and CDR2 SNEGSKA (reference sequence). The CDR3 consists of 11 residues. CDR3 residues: CSATLSDTQYF. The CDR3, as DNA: TGCAGTGCTACCCTCTCAGATACGCAGTATTTT.

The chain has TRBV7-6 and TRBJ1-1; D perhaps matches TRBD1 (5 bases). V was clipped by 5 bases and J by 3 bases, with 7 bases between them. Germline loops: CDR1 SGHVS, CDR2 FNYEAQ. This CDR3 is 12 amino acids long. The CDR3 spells CASSQGDTEAFF. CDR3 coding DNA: TGTGCCAGCAGCCAAGGGGACACTGAAGCTTTCTTT. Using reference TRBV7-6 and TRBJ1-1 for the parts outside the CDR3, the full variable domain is GAGVSQSPRYKVTKRGQDVALRCDPISGHVSLYWYRQALGQGPEFLTYFNYEAQQDKSGLPNDRFSAERPEGSISTLTIQRTEQRDSAMYRCASSQGDTEAFFGQGTRLTVV.

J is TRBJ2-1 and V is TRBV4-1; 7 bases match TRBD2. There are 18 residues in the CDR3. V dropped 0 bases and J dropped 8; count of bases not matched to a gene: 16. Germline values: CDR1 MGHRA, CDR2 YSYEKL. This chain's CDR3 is CASSQESQRGFTVYEQFF. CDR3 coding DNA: TGCGCCAGCAGCCAAGAATCCCAGCGGGGATTTACAGTCTATGAGCAGTTCTTC.

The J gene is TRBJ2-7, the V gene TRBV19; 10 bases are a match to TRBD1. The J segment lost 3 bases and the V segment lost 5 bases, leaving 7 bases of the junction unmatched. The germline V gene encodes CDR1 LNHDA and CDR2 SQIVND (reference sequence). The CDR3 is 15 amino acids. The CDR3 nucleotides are TGTGCCAGTAGTCAAACCCGGACAGGGGGCTACGAGCAGTACTTC. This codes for CASSQTRTGGYEQYF.